Following are 28 T cell receptor beta chains from one sample sequenced in a study of technical replicates of blood from a handful of donors. Clones were read by immunoSEQ multiplex PCR, and TCRdb kept only the in-frame ones, dropping some. In the table there are about 80,000 clones, approximately 94% of which are singletons. Input material: T cells isolated from PBMCs. These TCRs come from a human donor in good health.

V and J are TRBV30 and TRBJ2-2; D uncertain. In germline, CDR1 is GTSNPN, CDR2 SVGIG (reference sequence). Trimming left V 3 bases short and J 4 bases short, with 12 bases between. The CDR3 runs to 14 residues. The CDR3 protein is CAWRIGLTTGELFF. The CDR3 DNA is TGTGCCTGGAGAATCGGGTTGACCACCGGGGAGCTGTTTTTT.

The rearrangement uses TRBV27 and TRBJ1-2; a possible D gene is TRBD1 (6 bases). V was trimmed by 5 bases and J by 5 bases, leaving 18 bases between them. The CDR3 is 15 residues long. Germline V CDR1 and CDR2: MNHEY, SMNVEV (reference sequence). The CDR3 sequence is CASSESGVSEYGYTF. The CDR3 DNA reads as TGTGCCAGCAGTGAATCAGGGGTGAGTGAATATGGCTACACCTTC.

The chain links TRBV6-1 to TRBJ2-7; D call uncertain. The CDR3 is made up of 12 amino acids. In germline, CDR1 is MNHNS, CDR2 SASEGT. With 2 bases removed from V and 3 bases from J, the gap between germline ends came to 5 bases. The CDR3 DNA reads TGTGCCAGCAGTGAACCCTTCTACGAGCAGTACTTC. Protein product: CASSEPFYEQYF.

The chain joins TRBV5-1 to TRBJ2-5; unclear D gene. Germline V CDR1 and CDR2: SGHRS, YFSETQ. The CDR3 totals 11 residues. Trimming stripped 3 bases from V and 4 bases from J, with 4 bases between. CDR3 in DNA: TGCGCCAGCAGCTCGGGAGAGACCCAGTACTTC. Translated: CASSSGETQYF.

The CDR3 nucleotides are TGTGCCAGCAGCTCGGACCTAGCGGGAGTTCACAGCGAGCAGTACTTC. It specifies CASSSDLAGVHSEQYF. The rearrangement links TRBV5-6 to TRBJ2-7; 10 nucleotides align to TRBD2. The germline CDR1 and CDR2 sequences are SGHDT and YYEEEE. V shed 3 bases and J 6 bases; nucleotides not matched to a gene: 12. The CDR3 is 16 residues long.

The rearrangement joins TRBV7-6 to TRBJ2-7; 10 nucleotides agree with TRBD1. From germline, CDR1 is SGHVS and CDR2 FNYEAQ. The CDR3 loop spans 15 amino acids. After removal of 5 bases from V and 4 bases from J, the junction contained 8 bases not matched to a gene. This CDR3 reads CASSVGTGEWYEQYF. The CDR3 DNA reads TGTGCCAGCAGCGTAGGGACAGGGGAATGGTACGAGCAGTACTTC.

This rearrangement joins TRBV18 to TRBJ2-5; the match to TRBD2 covers 9 bases. J was trimmed by 4 bases and V by 3 bases; bases with no gene match: 3. CDR3 length: 14 amino acids. Germline-derived CDR1 and CDR2 are KGHSH and LQKENI. For the CDR3, the DNA is TGTGCCAGCTCACCTAGCGGGAGTAGAGAGACCCAGTACTTC. Protein: CASSPSGSRETQYF.

The chain is built from TRBV4-2 and TRBJ2-5, with 10 positions matching TRBD2. The germline CDR1 and CDR2 sequences are LGHNA and YNFKEQ. The length of the CDR3 is 17 residues. With 0 bases clipped from V and 2 bases from J, the junction kept 6 bases outside the gene matches. The CDR3 sequence: CASSQDTSGTYQETQYF. The CDR3 DNA follows: TGTGCCAGCAGCCAAGATACTAGCGGGACCTATCAAGAGACCCAGTACTTC.

This rearrangement joins TRBV30 to TRBJ2-7; 7 bases are shared with TRBD2. Trimming cost V 0 bases and J 6 bases; bases outside gene matches: 8. The CDR3 is 14 amino acids. Germline V gene data show CDR1 as GTSNPN and CDR2 as SVGIG (reference sequence). The CDR3 nucleotides read TGTGCCTGGAGTGTAAGGACCCCGGGGGGCGAGCAGTACTTC. This sequence encodes CAWSVRTPGGEQYF.

The chain links TRBV4-2 to TRBJ1-2; 11 nucleotides match TRBD1. Trimming cost V 1 base and J 7 bases; bases outside gene matches: 5. CDR1 is LGHNA, CDR2 YNFKEQ, per germline. The CDR3 covers 15 residues. CDR3 coding DNA: TGTGCCAGCAGCCAAGGAGAAGGGACAGGGGGTGGCTACACCTTC. Translating it yields CASSQGEGTGGGYTF.

The rearrangement links TRBV4-2 to TRBJ1-2; 9 bases agree with TRBD1. This CDR3 is 15 amino acids long. The germline gives CDR1 LGHNA, CDR2 YNFKEQ. The V segment lost 1 base and the J segment 8 bases; nucleotides outside the gene matches: 8. The CDR3 here is CASSQATGGKRGYTF. The CDR3 bases are TGTGCCAGCAGCCAAGCGACAGGGGGTAAGAGAGGCTACACCTTC.

The rearrangement uses TRBV29-1 and TRBJ2-5; possibly TRBD2 for D (6 bases). Germline CDR1 is SQVTM and CDR2 is ANQGSEA. This CDR3 is built from 13 residues. Trimming removed 7 bases from V and 1 base from J, with 13 bases in between. CDR3 coding DNA: TGCAGCGAGCGCCGGGGGATCCAAGAGACCCAGTACTTC. This encodes CSERRGIQETQYF.

This clone was seen once. The chain couples TRBV9 to TRBJ2-5; D unresolved. The V gene lost 1 base and the J gene lost 4 bases, with 11 bases spanning the gap. The CDR3 totals 14 residues. From germline, CDR1 is SGDLS and CDR2 YYNGEE. CDR3 in amino acids: CASSVLSSGETQYF. CDR3 DNA: TGTGCCAGCAGCGTACTATCGTCGGGAGAGACCCAGTACTTC.

The chain carries TRBV27 and TRBJ2-3; D unclear. Germline lookup yields CDR1 MNHEY and CDR2 SMNVEV (reference sequence). V was shortened by 3 bases and J by 5 bases, with 3 bases between the two germline ends. The CDR3 is 11 amino acids. As DNA, the CDR3 is TGTGCCAGCAGTTTCCGAGATACGCAGTATTTT. Its protein is CASSFRDTQYF.

The V gene is TRBV27, the J gene TRBJ2-2; TRBD1 matches at 8 bases. Germline values: CDR1 MNHEY, CDR2 SMNVEV (reference sequence). V lost 4 bases to trimming and J lost 2 bases; unmatched junction nucleotides: 3. The CDR3 extends over 15 amino acids. The CDR3 nucleotides read TGTGCCAGCAGTTGGGGACAGGTTAACACCGGGGAGCTGTTTTTT. Translating it yields CASSWGQVNTGELFF.

This sequence joins TRBV4-3 and TRBJ1-3, with 11 bases matching TRBD1. CDR3 size: 16 residues. Germline-derived CDR1 and CDR2 are LGHNA and YSLEER. The V gene end was trimmed by 6 bases and the J gene end by 4 bases; junction bases not matched to a gene: 8. The CDR3 reads CASSRGTGGSGNTIYF. DNA for the CDR3: TGCGCCAGCAGTAGGGGGACAGGGGGTTCCGGAAACACCATATATTTT.

This clone was detected a few times. The chain employs TRBV19 and TRBJ2-1; TRBD2 matches at 9 bases. CDR3 length: 15 residues. V trimming: 3 bases; J trimming: 6 bases; junction bases outside the gene matches: 6. Germline loops: CDR1 LNHDA, CDR2 SQIVND (reference sequence). Here the CDR3 DNA reads TGTGCCAGTAGTATTGCGGGAGGGCCTATCAATGAGCAGTTCTTC. Encoded protein: CASSIAGGPINEQFF.

V usage is TRBV21-1 and J usage is TRBJ2-3; the D call of TRBD1 is as the table states it, not checked on the DNA. TRBV21-1 is reported as a pseudogene. The CDR3 covers 15 residues. Here the CDR3 DNA reads TGTGCCAGCAGCAATAGGGGTCAGGGTAGAGATACGCAGTATTTT. Translating it yields CASSNRGQGRDTQYF.

The rearrangement joins TRBV5-6 to TRBJ2-3, with D perhaps matching TRBD2 (6 bases). The germline V and J ends were trimmed by 2 bases and 4 bases, with 11 bases remaining between them. There are 14 residues in the CDR3. Germline CDR1 SGHDT, CDR2 YYEEEE. Here the CDR3 DNA reads TGTGCCAGCAGCTTCCCCGGGAGATCAGATACGCAGTATTTT. It is translated as CASSFPGRSDTQYF.

This rearrangement joins TRBV9 to TRBJ1-3; D might be TRBD1 (5 bases). This CDR3 is built from 14 residues. Germline-derived CDR1 and CDR2 are SGDLS and YYNGEE. V lost 3 bases to trimming and J lost 4 bases, with 11 bases between them. Here the CDR3 reads CASSGQRGGNTIYF. CDR3 DNA: TGTGCCAGCAGCGGTCAACGGGGGGGAAACACCATATATTTT.

This chain links TRBV6-6 with TRBJ1-5; D is undetermined. Germline V gives CDR1 MNHNY, CDR2 SVGAGI (reference sequence). Between the trimmed V and J ends, which lost 2 bases and 5 bases, there was a span of 13 bases. CDR3 length equals 15 residues. The CDR3: CASSYGRDPHQPQHF. CDR3 DNA: TGTGCCAGCAGTTACGGTCGGGATCCTCATCAGCCCCAGCATTTT.

The chain is built from TRBV7-9 and TRBJ1-2, with no clear D. The V end was cut by 1 base, the J end by 2 bases, with 5 bases between. The CDR3 runs 13 residues. CDR1 and CDR2 from the germline V gene are SEHNR and FQNEAQ (reference sequence). Here the CDR3 DNA reads TGTGCCAGCAGCTTAGGAGCAAACTATGGCTACACCTTC. It translates to CASSLGANYGYTF. The entire variable domain, with the rest obtained from reference TRBV7-9 and TRBJ1-2, is as follows: DTGVSQNPRHKITKRGQNVTFRCDPISEHNRLYWYRQTLGQGPEFLTYFQNEAQLEKSRLLSDRFSAERPKGSFSTLEIQRTEQGDSAMYLCASSLGANYGYTFGSGTRLTVV.

CDR3 protein: CASTLSNEQFF. The CDR3 DNA reads TGTGCCAGCACTCTATCGAATGAGCAGTTCTTC. The rearrangement joins TRBV6-5 to TRBJ2-1; unclear D gene. Trimming pared 7 bases from V and 7 bases from J, leaving 8 bases between. The germline V gene has CDR1 MNHEY and CDR2 SVGAGI. The CDR3 runs to 11 residues.

The chain carries TRBV6-1 and TRBJ2-2, with TRBD1 identical over 8 bases. Trimming took 3 bases from V and 7 from J; bases not matched to a gene: 10. CDR3 length: 16 amino acids. Germline CDR1 MNHNS, CDR2 SASEGT. CDR3 bases: TGTGCCAGCAGTGACCCCAGGGGGCGCTTAGACGGGGAGCTGTTTTTT. Amino acid sequence: CASSDPRGRLDGELFF.

J is TRBJ2-7 and V is TRBV28; D gene ambiguous. Per germline, CDR1 MDHEN and CDR2 SYDVKM. The V end was cut by 8 bases, the J end by 6 bases, with 5 bases between. There are 9 residues in the CDR3. DNA for the CDR3: TGTGCCAGCGGAGTCGAGCAGTACTTC. Its protein is CASGVEQYF.

The rearrangement links TRBV7-9 to TRBJ1-1; D gene unclear. Per germline, CDR1 SEHNR and CDR2 FQNEAQ (reference sequence). The V end was cut by 5 bases, the J end by 9 bases, with 13 bases between. The CDR3 is made up of 12 amino acids. CDR3 nucleotide sequence: TGTGCCAGCAGCCGGGATTTCTTGAAAGCTTTCTTT. It is translated as CASSRDFLKAFF.

This sequence joins TRBV11-2 and TRBJ1-1; D gene uncertain. The CDR3 extends over 13 amino acids. Germline values: CDR1 SGHAT, CDR2 FQNNGV. V was shortened by 1 base and J by 3 bases, with 6 bases between the two germline ends. CDR3 in amino acids: CASSLALDTEAFF. In nucleotides, the CDR3 is TGTGCCAGCAGCTTAGCCCTTGACACTGAAGCTTTCTTT.

V and J are TRBV29-1 and TRBJ1-1; D is undetermined. CDR3 length: 15 amino acids. With 3 bases removed from V and 0 bases from J, the gap between germline ends came to 14 bases. The germline CDR1 and CDR2 sequences are SQVTM and ANQGSEA. The CDR3 is CSVEGEGYMNTEAFF. The CDR3 DNA follows: TGCAGCGTTGAGGGAGAGGGCTATATGAACACTGAAGCTTTCTTT.